The clone carrying this T cell receptor (beta chain) was recorded many times. What it recognizes is unknown. At one end, the junction sequence differs from germline, possibly due to a read error. This CDR3 spans 12 amino acids. Germline CDR1 SQVTM, CDR2 ANQGSEA. The record originates from a study of T-cell reconstitution after alpha-beta-depleted transplantation in children. Study-wide results and caveats: Reportedly, only several hundred clones from non-depleted graft cells drove alpha-beta T-cell counts at about two months. When one year had passed after transplant, most T-cell counts and diversity came from newly produced T cells. It was surviving recipient T cells and thymic progenitors that gave some patients high TCRbeta diversity at day 60.

During its preparation, the TCRbeta library received unique molecular identifiers. MiXCR, run by TCRdb on the PCR reads, gives a single entry per CDR3 protein. The sample has 440,000 or so distinct CDR3 sequences, roughly 44% seen once. This clonotype was sampled from a girl aged 2 to 9 with aplastic anemia, due to receive a stem cell transplant. This sequence joins TRBV29-1 and TRBJ1-2; 8 bases are a match to TRBD1. The sample consisted of PBMCs, taken before TCRalphabeta/CD19-depleted stem cell transplant. CDR3 nucleotide sequence: TGCAGCGTAGAAGTTGGGACAGGACGGTTTACCTTC. This sequence encodes CSVEVGTGRFTF. The whole variable domain, filled in from reference TRBV29-1 and TRBJ1-2, reads SAVISQKPSRDICQRGTSLTIQCQVDSQVTMMFWYRQQPGQSLTLIATANQGSEATYESGFVIDKFPISRPNLTFSTLTVSNMSPEDSSIYLCSVEVGTGRFTFGSGTRLTVV.